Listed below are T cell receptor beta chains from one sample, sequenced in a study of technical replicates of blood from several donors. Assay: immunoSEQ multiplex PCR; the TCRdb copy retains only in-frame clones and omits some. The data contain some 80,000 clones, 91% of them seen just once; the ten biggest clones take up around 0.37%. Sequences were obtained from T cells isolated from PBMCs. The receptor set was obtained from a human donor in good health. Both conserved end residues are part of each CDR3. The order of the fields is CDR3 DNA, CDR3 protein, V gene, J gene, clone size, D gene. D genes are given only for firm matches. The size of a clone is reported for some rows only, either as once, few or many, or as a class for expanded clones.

TGTGCCAGCAGTACCCGGGACAGGGGGAACACTGAAGCTTTCTTT	CASSTRDRGNTEAFF	TRBV27	TRBJ1-1	-	TRBD1
TGTGCCAGCAGCCCGACAGGGTGGGAGATGTTCTTC	CASSPTGWEMFF	TRBV7-9	TRBJ2-1	-	TRBD1
TGTGCCAGCAGCTTAGCCACCCTAGCGGGAGTCGGGTATGAGCAGTTCTTC	CASSLATLAGVGYEQFF	TRBV7-9	TRBJ2-1	-	TRBD2
TGTGCCAGCACCTCCGACAGGGTCCGGGAGACCCAGTACTTC	CASTSDRVRETQYF	TRBV11-2	TRBJ2-5	-	TRBD1
TGTGCCAGCAGTGAATCCCTAGATTCCTACGAGCAGTACTTC	CASSESLDSYEQYF	TRBV6-1	TRBJ2-7	-	-
TGTGCCAGCAGCCCGTTCCTACAGGGTAACGAGCAGTACTTC	CASSPFLQGNEQYF	TRBV7-9	TRBJ2-7	-	-
TGTGCCAGCAGTTTATACCGGGACATCTATCAGCCCCAGCATTTT	CASSLYRDIYQPQHF	TRBV7-8	TRBJ1-5	-	-
TGTGCCAGCCCGAACCAGGGGTCTCGCGGCTACACCTTC	CASPNQGSRGYTF	TRBV18	TRBJ1-2	-	-
TGTGCCACAAACGGACAGGGCATTGGCTACACCTTC	CATNGQGIGYTF	TRBV7-9	TRBJ1-2	-	TRBD1
TGTGCCAGCAAAAAAACAGCAGGAAACTATGGCTACACCTTC	CASKKTAGNYGYTF	TRBV19	TRBJ1-2	-	-
TGCGCCAGCAGCCAAGGGGCAGGGGGTATCTACGAGCAGTACTTC	CASSQGAGGIYEQYF	TRBV4-3	TRBJ2-7	-	TRBD1
TGTGCCTGGAGTGCAAAGGGACATTTGGGTGAAAAACTGTTTTTT	CAWSAKGHLGEKLFF	TRBV30	TRBJ1-4	-	-
TGTGCCAGCAGCCCCGAAAGGACTAGCGGGTATGAGCAGTTCTTC	CASSPERTSGYEQFF	TRBV7-3	TRBJ2-1	-	TRBD2
TGTGCCAGCAGCTTAGGACAGGGTCTCTACGAGCAGTACTTC	CASSLGQGLYEQYF	TRBV11-2	TRBJ2-7	-	TRBD1
TGTGCCAGCAGCCCAACTAGCGGGAGTTACAGGGAGCTGTTTTTT	CASSPTSGSYRELFF	TRBV7-2	TRBJ2-2	-	TRBD2
TGTGCCAGCCGAGGGTCCCGGGAAGCCACAGATACGCAGTATTTT	CASRGSREATDTQYF	TRBV6-6	TRBJ2-3	-	-
TGTGCCAGCAGTTACTCGCCAGGGAACTATGGCTACACCTTC	CASSYSPGNYGYTF	TRBV6-5	TRBJ1-2	-	-
TGCGCCAGCAGTGAGGAGGGGTGGACCTATGGCTACACCTTC	CASSEEGWTYGYTF	TRBV5-1	TRBJ1-2	-	-
TGTGCCTGGAGTAGAGGTAGCTATGGCTACACCTTC	CAWSRGSYGYTF	TRBV30	TRBJ1-2	-	-
TGTGCCAGCAGCTTAATACAGGAGAGCTCCTACGAGCAGTACTTC	CASSLIQESSYEQYF	TRBV13	TRBJ2-7	-	-
TGTGCCAGCAGCGTAGGAGGGAACGGCTACAATGAGCAGTTCTTC	CASSVGGNGYNEQFF	TRBV9	TRBJ2-1	-	-
TGTGCCAGCAGCCAACCCGACAGGGGGCTAGACACCGGGGAGCTGTTTTTT	CASSQPDRGLDTGELFF	TRBV4-2	TRBJ2-2	-	TRBD1
TGTGCCAGCAGCGACACCTACAATGAGCAGTTCTTC	CASSDTYNEQFF	TRBV7-9	TRBJ2-1	few	-
TGTGCCATCAGTGATGGCGGCGAGCAGTACTTC	CAISDGGEQYF	TRBV10-3	TRBJ2-7	-	-
TGTGCCAGTACTACAGGGGGTCGCGGCTACACCTTC	CASTTGGRGYTF	TRBV19	TRBJ1-2	-	TRBD1
TGTGCCAGCAGCTCCGGGACTAGCGGCTACGAGCAGTACTTC	CASSSGTSGYEQYF	TRBV11-2	TRBJ2-7	-	TRBD2
TGTGCCAGCAGCTTAGCTAGCGGGAGTAGGAATGAGCAGTTCTTC	CASSLASGSRNEQFF	TRBV7-9	TRBJ2-1	-	TRBD2
TGTGCCAGCAGCTTGGATGGGGGGCAGCCCCAGCATTTT	CASSLDGGQPQHF	TRBV5-6	TRBJ1-5	-	-
TGTTCCGTCGGGCGGGAGCGGGAGCAGTACTTC	CSVGREREQYF	TRBV30	TRBJ2-7	-	TRBD2
TGCAGCGTTGAAGGTTGGGAGGGGAACACCATATATTTT	CSVEGWEGNTIYF	TRBV29-1	TRBJ1-3	-	-
TGTGCCATCAGTCCGGCAGGAGGGATGGCTTTCTTT	CAISPAGGMAFF	TRBV10-3	TRBJ1-1	-	-
TGCGCCAGCAGCCAAGGTAGACTAGCGGGAGGCGAGCAGTACTTC	CASSQGRLAGGEQYF	TRBV4-1	TRBJ2-7	-	TRBD2
TGCGCCAGCAGCCGAGGGACAGCTGAAAATGAAAAACTGTTTTTT	CASSRGTAENEKLFF	TRBV4-3	TRBJ1-4	-	TRBD1
TGCAGCGTTCGACCGACAGTTTCGGAGACCCAGTACTTC	CSVRPTVSETQYF	TRBV29-1	TRBJ2-5	-	-
TGTGCCTGGACCGCGGGGTATGGCTACACCTTC	CAWTAGYGYTF	TRBV30	TRBJ1-2	-	-
TGCGCCAGCAATCCTAGCGGGGGGCCCAATGAGCAGTTCTTC	CASNPSGGPNEQFF	TRBV4-3	TRBJ2-1	-	TRBD2
TGTGCCAGCTCATGGCTAGACAGGCGGGTCGAGCAGTACTTC	CASSWLDRRVEQYF	TRBV28	TRBJ2-7	few	-
TGTGCCAGCAGCGAGACTAGCGGAGACACCGGGGAGCTGTTTTTT	CASSETSGDTGELFF	TRBV6-4	TRBJ2-2	-	TRBD2
TGCAGTGCCGAGAGTACCGGGGAGCTGTTTTTT	CSAESTGELFF	TRBV20-1	TRBJ2-2	-	-
TGTGCCAGCAGCGTAGATCTAAATGAGCAGTTCTTC	CASSVDLNEQFF	TRBV9	TRBJ2-1	-	-